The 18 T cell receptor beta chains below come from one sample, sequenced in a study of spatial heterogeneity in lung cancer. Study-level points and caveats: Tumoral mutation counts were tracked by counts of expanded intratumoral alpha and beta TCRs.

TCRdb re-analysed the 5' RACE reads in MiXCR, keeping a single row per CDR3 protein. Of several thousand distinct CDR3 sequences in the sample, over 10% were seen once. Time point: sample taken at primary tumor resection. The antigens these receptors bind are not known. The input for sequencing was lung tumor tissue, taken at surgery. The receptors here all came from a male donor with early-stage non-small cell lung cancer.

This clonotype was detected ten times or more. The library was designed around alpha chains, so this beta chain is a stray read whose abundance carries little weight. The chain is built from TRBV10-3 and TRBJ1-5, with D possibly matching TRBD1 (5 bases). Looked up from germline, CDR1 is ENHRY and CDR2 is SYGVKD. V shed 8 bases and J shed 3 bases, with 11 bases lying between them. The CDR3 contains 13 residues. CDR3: CAIRGSPNQPQHF. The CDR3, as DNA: TGTGCCATCCGGGGCAGCCCCAATCAGCCCCAGCATTTT.

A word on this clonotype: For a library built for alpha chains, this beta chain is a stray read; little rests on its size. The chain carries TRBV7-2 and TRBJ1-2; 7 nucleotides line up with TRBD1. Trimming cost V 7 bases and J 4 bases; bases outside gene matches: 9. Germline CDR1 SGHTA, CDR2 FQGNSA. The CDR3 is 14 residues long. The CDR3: CASNLNRGLYGYTF. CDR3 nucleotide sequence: TGTGCCAGCAACCTTAACAGGGGCCTCTATGGCTACACCTTC.

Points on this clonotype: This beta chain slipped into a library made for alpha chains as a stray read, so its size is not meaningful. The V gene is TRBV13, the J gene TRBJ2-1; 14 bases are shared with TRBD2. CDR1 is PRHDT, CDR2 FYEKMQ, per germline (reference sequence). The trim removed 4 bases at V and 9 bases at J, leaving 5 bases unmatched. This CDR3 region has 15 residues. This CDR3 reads CASSSGTSGRLEQFF. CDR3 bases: TGTGCCAGCAGCTCCGGGACTAGCGGGAGACTTGAGCAGTTCTTC.

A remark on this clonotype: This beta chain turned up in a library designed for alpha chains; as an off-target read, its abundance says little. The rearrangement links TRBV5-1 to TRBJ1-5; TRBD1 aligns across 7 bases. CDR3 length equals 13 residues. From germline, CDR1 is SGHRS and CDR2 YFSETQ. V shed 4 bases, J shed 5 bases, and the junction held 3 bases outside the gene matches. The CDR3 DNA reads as TGCGCCAGCAGCGCTACAGGGGATCAGCCCCAGCATTTT. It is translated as CASSATGDQPQHF.

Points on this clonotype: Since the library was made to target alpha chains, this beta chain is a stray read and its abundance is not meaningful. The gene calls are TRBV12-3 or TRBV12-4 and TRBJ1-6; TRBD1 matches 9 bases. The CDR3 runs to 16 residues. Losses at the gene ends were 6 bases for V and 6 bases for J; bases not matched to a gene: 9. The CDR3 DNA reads TGTGCCAGCAGCCTGTTAGGACAGGGGAGTAATTCACCCCTCCACTTT. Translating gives CASSLLGQGSNSPLHF.

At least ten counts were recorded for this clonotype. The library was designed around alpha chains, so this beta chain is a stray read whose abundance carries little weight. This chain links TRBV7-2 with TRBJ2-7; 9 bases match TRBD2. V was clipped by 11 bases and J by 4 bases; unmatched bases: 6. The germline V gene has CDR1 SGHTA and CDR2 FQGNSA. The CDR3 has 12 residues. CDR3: CAGGTSSYEQYF. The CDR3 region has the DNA TGTGCCGGGGGGACTAGCAGTTACGAGCAGTACTTC.

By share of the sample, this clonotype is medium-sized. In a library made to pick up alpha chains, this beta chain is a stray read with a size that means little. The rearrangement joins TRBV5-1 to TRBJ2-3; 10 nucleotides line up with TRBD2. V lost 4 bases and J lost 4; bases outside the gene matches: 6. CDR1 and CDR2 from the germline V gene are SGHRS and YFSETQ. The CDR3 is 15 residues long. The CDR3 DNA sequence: TGCGCCAGCAGCCCCTGGACTAGCGGTCCAGATACGCAGTATTTT. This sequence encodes CASSPWTSGPDTQYF.

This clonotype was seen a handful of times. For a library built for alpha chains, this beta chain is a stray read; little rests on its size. CDR3 in DNA: TGCAGCTACCCCCGGGGGGATACGCAGTATTTT. Protein product: CSYPRGDTQYF. The rearrangement joins TRBV29-1 to TRBJ2-3, with a weak D call TRBD2 (6 bases). The CDR3 has 11 residues. Germline V gene lookup returns CDR1 SQVTM and CDR2 ANQGSEA. V lost 8 bases and J 6 bases, leaving 12 bases between the germline ends.

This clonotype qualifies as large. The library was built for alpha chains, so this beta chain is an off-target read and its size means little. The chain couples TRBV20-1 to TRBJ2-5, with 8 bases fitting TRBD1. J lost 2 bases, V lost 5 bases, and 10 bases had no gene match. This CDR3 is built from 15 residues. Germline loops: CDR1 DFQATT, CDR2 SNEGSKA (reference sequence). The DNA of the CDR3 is TGCAGTGCTCCCCCTCGGGACAGGCATCAAGAGACCCAGTACTTC. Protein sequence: CSAPPRDRHQETQYF.

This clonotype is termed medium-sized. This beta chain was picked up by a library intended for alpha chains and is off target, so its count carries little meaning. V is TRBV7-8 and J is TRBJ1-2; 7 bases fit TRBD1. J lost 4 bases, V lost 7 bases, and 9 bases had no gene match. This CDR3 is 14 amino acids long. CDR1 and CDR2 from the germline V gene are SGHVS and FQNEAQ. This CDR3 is CASTPRQGSYGYTF. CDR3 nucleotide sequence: TGTGCCAGCACCCCCAGACAGGGAAGCTATGGCTACACCTTC.

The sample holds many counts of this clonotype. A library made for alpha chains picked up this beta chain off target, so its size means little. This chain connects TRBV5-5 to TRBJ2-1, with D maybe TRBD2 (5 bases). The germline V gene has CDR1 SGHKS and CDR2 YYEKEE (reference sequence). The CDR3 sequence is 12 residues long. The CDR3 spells CVTGSAHREQFF. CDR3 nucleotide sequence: TGTGTCACGGGAAGCGCCCACAGAGAGCAGTTCTTC.

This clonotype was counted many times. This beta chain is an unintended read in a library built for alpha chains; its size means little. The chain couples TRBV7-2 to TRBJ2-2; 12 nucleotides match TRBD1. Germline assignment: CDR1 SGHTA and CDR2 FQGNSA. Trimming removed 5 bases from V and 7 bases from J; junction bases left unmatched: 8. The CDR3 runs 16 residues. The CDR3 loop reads CASSPGTGGVGGELFF. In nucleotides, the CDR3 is TGTGCCAGCAGCCCCGGGACAGGGGGCGTCGGCGGGGAGCTGTTTTTT.

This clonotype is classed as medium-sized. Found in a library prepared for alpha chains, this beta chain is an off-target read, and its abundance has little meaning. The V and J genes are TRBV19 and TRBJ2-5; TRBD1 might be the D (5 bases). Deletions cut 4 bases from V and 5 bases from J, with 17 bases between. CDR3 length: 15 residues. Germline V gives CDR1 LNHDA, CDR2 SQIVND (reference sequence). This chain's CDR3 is CASSTGMVVGETQYF. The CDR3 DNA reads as TGTGCCAGTAGTACAGGGATGGTGGTAGGGGAGACCCAGTACTTC.

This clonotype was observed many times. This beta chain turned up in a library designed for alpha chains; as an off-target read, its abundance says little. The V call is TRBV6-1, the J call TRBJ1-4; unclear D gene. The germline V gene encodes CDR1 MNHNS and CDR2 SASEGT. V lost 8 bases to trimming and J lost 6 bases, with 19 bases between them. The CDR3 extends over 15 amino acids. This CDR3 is CASSGVLTGDEKLFF. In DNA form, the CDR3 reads TGTGCCAGCTCCGGGGTCCTTACGGGAGATGAAAAACTGTTTTTT.

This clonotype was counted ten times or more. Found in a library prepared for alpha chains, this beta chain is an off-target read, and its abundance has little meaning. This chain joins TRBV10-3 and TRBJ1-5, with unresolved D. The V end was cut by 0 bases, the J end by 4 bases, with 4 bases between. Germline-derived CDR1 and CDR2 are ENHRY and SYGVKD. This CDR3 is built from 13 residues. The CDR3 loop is CAISESGNQPQHF. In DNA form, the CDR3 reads TGTGCCATCAGTGAGTCAGGGAATCAGCCCCAGCATTTT.

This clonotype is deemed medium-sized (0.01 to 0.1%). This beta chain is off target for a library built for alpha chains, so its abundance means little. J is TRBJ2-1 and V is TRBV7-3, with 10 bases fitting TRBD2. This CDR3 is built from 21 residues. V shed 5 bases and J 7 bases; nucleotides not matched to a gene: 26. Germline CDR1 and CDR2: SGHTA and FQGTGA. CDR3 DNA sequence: TGTGCCAGCAGCCAGGGGAGCGGGGGAAGGCCACTAGCGGGACTGTGGAATGAGCAGTTCTTC. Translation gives CASSQGSGGRPLAGLWNEQFF.

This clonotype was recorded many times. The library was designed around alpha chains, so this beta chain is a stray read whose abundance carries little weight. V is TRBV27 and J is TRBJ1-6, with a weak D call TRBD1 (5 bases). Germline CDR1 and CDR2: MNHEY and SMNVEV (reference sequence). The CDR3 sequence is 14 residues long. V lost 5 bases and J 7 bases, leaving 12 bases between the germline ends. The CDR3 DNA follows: TGTGCCAGCAGTGACCGGGACCTAAATTCACCCCTCCACTTT. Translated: CASSDRDLNSPLHF.

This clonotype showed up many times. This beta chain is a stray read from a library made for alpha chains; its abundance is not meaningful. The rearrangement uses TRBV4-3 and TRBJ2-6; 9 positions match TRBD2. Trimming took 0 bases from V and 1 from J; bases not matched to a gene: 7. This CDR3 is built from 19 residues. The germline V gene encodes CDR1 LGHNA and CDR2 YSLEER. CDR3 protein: CASSQDRGLAGSGANVLTF. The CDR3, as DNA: TGCGCCAGCAGCCAAGATCGTGGGCTAGCGGGATCTGGGGCCAACGTCCTGACTTTC.